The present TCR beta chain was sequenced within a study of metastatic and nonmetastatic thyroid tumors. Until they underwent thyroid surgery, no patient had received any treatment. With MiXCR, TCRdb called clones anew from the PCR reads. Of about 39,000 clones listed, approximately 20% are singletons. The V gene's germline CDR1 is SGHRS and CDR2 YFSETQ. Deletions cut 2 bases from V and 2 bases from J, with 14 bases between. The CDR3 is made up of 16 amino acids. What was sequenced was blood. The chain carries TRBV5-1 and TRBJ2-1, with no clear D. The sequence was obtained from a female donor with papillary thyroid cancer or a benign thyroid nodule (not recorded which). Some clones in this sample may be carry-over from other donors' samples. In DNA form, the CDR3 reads TGCGCCAGCAGCTTCCAAGCGAGATGGCCCTACAATGAGCAGTTCTTC. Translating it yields CASSFQARWPYNEQFF.